This T cell receptor (beta chain) was documented in a study of T cell clonality in common variable immunodeficiency. Blood samples were heparinized, about 5 to 9 ml per donor. Of note for this clone: Antigen: not known. The CDR3 is cut off 3 residues early in the read; its end comes from the germline J gene.

CDR3 length: 16 residues. Germline V gene sequence: CDR1 KGHSH, CDR2 LQKENI. The repertoire was sequenced with immunoSEQ multiplex PCR; TCRdb's copy has only in-frame clones and lacks some. Observed in the sample are under 50,000 clones, none of them singletons. General study findings and limits: Common variable immunodeficiency TCR beta sequences reportedly had fewer deletions and N-nucleotide insertions.

Sequencing was done on a sample of peripheral blood mononuclear cells. The V gene is TRBV18, the J gene TRBJ2-3, with D perhaps matching TRBD1 (5 bases). This receptor was obtained from a person aged 18 to 70 in good health. The CDR3 here is CASSPPGKKGNQPQYF. CDR3 DNA, as far as it was read: TGTGCCAGCTCACCGCCAGGGAAAAAGGGTAATCAGCCG. Together with reference TRBV18 and TRBJ2-3, the CDR3 gives the full variable domain: NAGVMQNPRHLVRRRGQEARLRCSPMKGHSHVYWYRQLPEEGLKFMVYLQKENIIDESGMPKERFSAEFPKEGPSILRIQQVVRGDSAAYFCASSPPGKKGNQPQYFGPGTRLTVL.